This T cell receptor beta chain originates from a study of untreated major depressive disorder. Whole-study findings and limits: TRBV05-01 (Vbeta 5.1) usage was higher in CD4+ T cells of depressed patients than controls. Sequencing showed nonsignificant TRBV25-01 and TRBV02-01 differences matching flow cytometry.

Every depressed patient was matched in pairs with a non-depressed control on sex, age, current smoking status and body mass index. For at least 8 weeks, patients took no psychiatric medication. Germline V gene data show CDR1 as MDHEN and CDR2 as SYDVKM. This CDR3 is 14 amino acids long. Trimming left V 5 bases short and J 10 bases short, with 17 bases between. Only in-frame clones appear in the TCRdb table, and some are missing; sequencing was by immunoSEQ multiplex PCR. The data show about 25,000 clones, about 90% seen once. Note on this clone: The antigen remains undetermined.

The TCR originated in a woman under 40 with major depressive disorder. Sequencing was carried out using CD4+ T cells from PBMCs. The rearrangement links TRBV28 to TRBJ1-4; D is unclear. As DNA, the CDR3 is TGTGCCAGCAGTCCCCTATTAGGGAGAGGAAAACTGTTTTTT. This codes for CASSPLLGRGKLFF. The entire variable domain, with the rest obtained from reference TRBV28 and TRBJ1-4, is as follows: DVKVTQSSRYLVKRTGEKVFLECVQDMDHENMFWYRQDPGLGLRLIYFSYDVKMKEKGDIPEGYSVSREKKERFSLILESASTNQTSMYLCASSPLLGRGKLFFGSGTQLSVL.